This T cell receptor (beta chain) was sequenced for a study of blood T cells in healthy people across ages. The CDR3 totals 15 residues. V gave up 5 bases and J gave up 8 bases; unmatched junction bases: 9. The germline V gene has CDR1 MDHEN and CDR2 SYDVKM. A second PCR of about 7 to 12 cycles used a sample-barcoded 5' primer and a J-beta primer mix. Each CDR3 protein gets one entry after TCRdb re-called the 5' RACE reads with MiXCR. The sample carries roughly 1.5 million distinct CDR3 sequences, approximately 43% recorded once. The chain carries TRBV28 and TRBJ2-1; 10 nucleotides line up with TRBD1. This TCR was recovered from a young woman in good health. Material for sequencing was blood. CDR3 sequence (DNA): TGTGCCAGCAGTACCCCGGACAGGGGGTTGGATGAGCAGTTCTTC. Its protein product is CASSTPDRGLDEQFF.